The source of this T cell receptor (beta chain) is a study of blood T cell repertoires in COVID-19. On the study more broadly: Samples taken during acute and convalescent COVID-19 were collected in the United States, Italy and Spain.

Participants, about 18 to 100 years old, spanned under 30 US areas. In assigning cohorts, the study relied on participant-reported clinical history. Under the authors' procedure: Reference gene primer amplification gave nucleated cell count estimates. Only in-frame clones appear in the TCRdb table, and some are missing; sequencing was by immunoSEQ multiplex PCR. V, J and clone size were drawn from that table, and D and trimming were deduced from the DNA. The data show approximately 240,000 clones, 80% to 90% seen once. Germline V CDR1 and CDR2: PRHDT, FYEKMQ (reference sequence). The CDR3 has 17 amino acids. Trimming cost V 5 bases and J 1 base, with 17 bases left between them.

Source material: PBMCs or T cells enriched from blood (not recorded which). This receptor was obtained from a woman aged 18 to 35 in a cohort exposed to, infected with or recovered from COVID-19 (not recorded which). V is TRBV13 and J is TRBJ2-2; D may be TRBD1 (6 bases). The CDR3 nucleotides are TGTGCCAGCAGCCCGAGAGCCGGGACAAAGAACACCGGGGAGCTGTTTTTT. Protein product: CASSPRAGTKNTGELFF.